This is a list of T cell receptor beta chains from one sample in a study of identical twins. One entry per CDR3 protein results from TCRdb running MiXCR on the 5' RACE reads. Counted here are some 250,000 distinct CDR3 sequences, about 13% occurring once; the ten biggest clones make up roughly 3.7%. A further study also used this sample, focusing on yellow fever vaccine responses in identical twins.

The sequenced sample was memory (CD45RO+) T cells sorted from blood. These receptors originate from a woman in her late teens or twenties in good health. Each CDR3 is given with its conserved first and last residue. The order of the fields is D gene, J gene, clone size, V gene, CDR3 protein, CDR3 DNA. D genes are given only for firm matches. Clone size appears in some rows only: once, few, many, or a class for an expanded clone.

>NA|TRBJ2-4|NA|TRBV6-2/TRBV6-3
CASSNGAGTKNIQYF
TGTGCCAGCAGTAACGGAGCCGGGACAAAAAACATTCAGTACTTC
>TRBD1|TRBJ1-5|NA|TRBV20-1
CSAVLPGQGNQPQHF
TGCAGTGCCGTATTGCCGGGACAGGGAAATCAGCCCCAGCATTTT
>TRBD2|TRBJ2-7|many|TRBV15
CATSTGGLAGGSSYEQYF
TGTGCCACCAGCACAGGAGGACTAGCGGGAGGTAGCTCCTACGAGCAGTACTTC
>NA|TRBJ2-7|NA|TRBV7-2
CASSPDANEQYF
TGTGCCAGCAGCCCAGACGCGAACGAGCAGTACTTC
>NA|TRBJ2-7|few|TRBV5-1
CASRTGTLSYEQYF
TGCGCCAGCAGAACCGGGACGCTCTCCTACGAGCAGTACTTC
>TRBD2|TRBJ2-1|few|TRBV3-1
CASSPFASGSSYNEQFF
TGTGCCAGCAGCCCTTTCGCTAGCGGAAGCTCCTACAATGAGCAGTTCTTC
>NA|TRBJ1-1|many|TRBV7-6
CASSLGLSGVTEAFF
TGTGCCAGCAGCTTAGGTTTAAGTGGGGTTACTGAAGCTTTCTTT
>TRBD1|TRBJ2-7|NA|TRBV7-8
CASSLGGTGNQLQYF
TGTGCCAGCAGCTTAGGCGGGACAGGGAATCAATTGCAGTACTTC
>TRBD2|TRBJ2-3|few|TRBV6-5
CASSFNSGGATDTQYF
TGTGCCAGCAGTTTCAATAGCGGGGGGGCCACAGATACGCAGTATTTT
>NA|TRBJ2-5|many|TRBV7-2
CASSLGWAEQTQYF
TGTGCCAGCAGCTTAGGGTGGGCAGAGCAGACCCAGTACTTC
>NA|TRBJ1-6|many|TRBV6-1
CASRGGQGGFEVAPLHF
TGTGCCAGCAGGGGAGGGCAGGGAGGATTCGAAGTTGCACCCCTCCACTTT
>NA|TRBJ2-2|NA|TRBV12-3/TRBV12-4
CASSPYRGGELFF
TGTGCCAGCAGCCCATACAGAGGCGGGGAGCTGTTTTTT
>TRBD1|TRBJ2-2|few|TRBV9
CASSIPGQGHGELFF
TGTGCCAGCAGCATACCGGGACAGGGCCACGGGGAGCTGTTTTTT
>NA|TRBJ2-7|few|TRBV11-2
CASRQMGPAAEQYF
TGTGCCAGCAGACAAATGGGGCCCGCGGCCGAGCAGTACTTC
>NA|TRBJ2-2|NA|TRBV5-1
CASSSDSNTGELFF
TGCGCCAGCAGTTCGGATTCAAACACCGGGGAGCTGTTTTTT
>TRBD1|TRBJ2-2|NA|TRBV30
CAWRGTGFGTGELFF
TGTGCCTGGAGAGGGACAGGGTTTGGGACCGGGGAGCTGTTTTTT
>NA|TRBJ2-2|NA|TRBV12-3/TRBV12-4
CASSVRDSVTGELFF
TGTGCCAGCAGTGTCCGGGACTCCGTCACCGGGGAGCTGTTTTTT
>TRBD1|TRBJ1-2|few|TRBV7-6
CASSDRQGANYGYTF
TGTGCCAGCAGCGACCGACAGGGAGCTAACTATGGCTACACCTTC
>NA|TRBJ2-4|few|TRBV29-1
CSVVDRNIQYF
TGCAGCGTTGTGGACAGAAACATTCAGTACTTC
>NA|TRBJ2-1|few|TRBV12-3/TRBV12-4
CASSFAASSYNEQFF
TGTGCCAGCAGTTTCGCGGCTAGCTCCTACAATGAGCAGTTCTTC
>NA|TRBJ2-6|NA|TRBV28
CASSGSDSAANVLTF
TGTGCCAGCAGTGGATCGGATTCTGCGGCCAACGTCCTGACTTTC
>TRBD1|TRBJ2-7|NA|TRBV6-2/TRBV6-3
CASSYDREYEQYF
TGTGCCAGCAGTTATGACAGGGAGTACGAGCAGTACTTC
>TRBD2|TRBJ2-2|NA|TRBV6-2/TRBV6-3
CASILLAGTGELFF
TGTGCCAGCATTTTACTAGCGGGGACCGGGGAGCTGTTTTTT
>TRBD2|TRBJ2-7|few|TRBV18
CASSPLRSRAGQEAGVREQYF
TGTGCCAGCTCACCACTTAGATCGCGGGCAGGGCAGGAGGCGGGAGTTCGCGAGCAGTACTTC
>TRBD1|TRBJ2-1|NA|TRBV6-1
CASSEAGTGLNNEQFF
TGTGCCAGCAGTGAAGCAGGGACAGGGCTAAACAATGAGCAGTTCTTC
>TRBD1|TRBJ1-2|NA|TRBV7-8
CASSRSLTGNGYTF
TGTGCCAGCAGCCGATCATTGACAGGGAACGGCTACACCTTC
>NA|TRBJ2-5|NA|TRBV30
CAWSTRQRRPQETQYF
TGTGCCTGGAGTACGAGACAGAGAAGACCCCAAGAGACCCAGTACTTC
>TRBD2|TRBJ2-1|NA|TRBV3-1
CASSQSGGGVGSYNEQFF
TGTGCCAGCAGCCAATCGGGCGGGGGAGTAGGCTCCTACAATGAGCAGTTCTTC
>NA|TRBJ2-5|few|TRBV5-1
CASSGTGRPQETQYF
TGCGCCAGCAGCGGGACGGGACGACCACAAGAGACCCAGTACTTC
>TRBD1|TRBJ2-3|many|TRBV5-6
CASSSRDRIWEATDTQYF
TGTGCCAGCAGCTCCCGGGACAGGATCTGGGAGGCCACAGATACGCAGTATTTT
>NA|TRBJ2-7|few|TRBV27
CASSLFFSDQASKDEQYF
TGTGCCAGCAGCCTTTTCTTTTCCGATCAGGCTAGTAAAGACGAGCAGTACTTC
>TRBD1|TRBJ2-5|NA|TRBV29-1
CSVEWDRGRVGTQYF
TGCAGCGTTGAATGGGACAGGGGGCGAGTAGGGACCCAGTACTTC
>TRBD1|TRBJ2-7|NA|TRBV12-3/TRBV12-4
CARSLLPPGQGVHEQYF
TGTGCCCGCAGTTTGCTCCCCCCGGGACAGGGGGTCCACGAGCAGTACTTC
>NA|TRBJ2-5|few|TRBV10-2
CASSEMGRQETQYF
TGCGCCAGCAGTGAGATGGGAAGACAAGAGACCCAGTACTTC
>NA|TRBJ2-5|NA|TRBV2
CASSVGNQETQYF
TGTGCCAGCAGTGTGGGGAACCAAGAGACCCAGTACTTC
>NA|TRBJ2-7|NA|TRBV20-1
CSARPGSGYEQYF
TGCAGTGCTAGACCCGGGAGCGGCTACGAGCAGTACTTC
>TRBD2|TRBJ2-3|NA|TRBV6-2/TRBV6-3
CASTQLAGGADTQYF
TGTGCCAGCACTCAACTAGCGGGAGGAGCAGATACGCAGTATTTT
>TRBD1|TRBJ1-5|few|TRBV6-6
CASSFTGEQPQHF
TGTGCCAGCAGTTTTACAGGGGAGCAGCCCCAGCATTTT
>NA|TRBJ2-1|few|TRBV3-1
CASSQAGGASAIQFF
TGTGCCAGCAGCCAAGCGGGCGGGGCCTCGGCAATCCAGTTCTTC
>NA|TRBJ2-5|NA|TRBV3-1
CASSQSETQYF
TGTGCCAGCAGCCAAAGTGAGACCCAGTACTTC
>NA|TRBJ2-5|many|TRBV7-9
CASSLARGYQETQYF
TGTGCCAGCAGCTTAGCTCGGGGGTACCAAGAGACCCAGTACTTC
>TRBD2|TRBJ2-3|NA|TRBV20-1
CSAISPGLAGFNTDTQYF
TGCAGTGCTATTTCACCGGGACTAGCGGGATTTAACACAGATACGCAGTATTTT
>TRBD1|TRBJ2-7|many|TRBV15
CATSRNRGHAYEQYF
TGTGCCACCAGCAGGAACAGGGGGCACGCCTACGAGCAGTACTTC
>NA|TRBJ2-7|many|TRBV7-2
CASSYRDGSYEQYF
TGTGCCAGCAGCTATAGAGACGGCAGCTACGAGCAGTACTTC
>NA|TRBJ1-1|few|TRBV4-1
CASSQSPDTEAFF
TGCGCCAGCAGCCAAAGTCCCGACACTGAAGCTTTCTTT
>TRBD1|TRBJ1-4|few|TRBV10-3
CAISTGGANEKLFF
TGTGCCATCAGTACAGGGGGCGCGAACGAAAAACTGTTTTTT
>NA|TRBJ2-1|NA|TRBV15
CATSRDSTGQFF
TGTGCCACCAGCAGAGATAGTACCGGGCAGTTCTTC
>NA|TRBJ2-1|many|TRBV20-1
CSAAGVREQFF
TGCAGTGCAGCCGGGGTGCGTGAGCAGTTCTTC
>NA|TRBJ2-3|NA|TRBV7-2
CASSLVSTTDTQYF
TGTGCCAGCAGCTTAGTGTCTACCACAGATACGCAGTATTTT
>NA|TRBJ2-2|few|TRBV7-9
CASSSNRVGTGELFF
TGTGCCAGCAGCTCCAACAGGGTTGGAACCGGAGAGCTGTTTTTT
>NA|TRBJ2-2|NA|TRBV27
CASSLQQYRAGELFF
TGTGCCAGCAGTTTACAGCAGTACAGGGCCGGGGAGCTGTTTTTT
>NA|TRBJ2-7|few|TRBV6-1
CASNPSSYEQYF
TGTGCCAGCAATCCTTCAAGCTACGAGCAGTACTTC
>NA|TRBJ2-1|NA|TRBV11-2
CASSLQFSYNEQFF
TGTGCCAGCAGCTTACAGTTCAGTTACAATGAGCAGTTCTTC
>NA|TRBJ2-3|NA|TRBV6-5
CASRLQSTSTDTQYF
TGTGCCAGCAGGTTACAGAGCACTAGCACAGATACGCAGTATTTT
>TRBD1|TRBJ2-4|many|TRBV4-2
CASSQSGQGTTKNIQYF
TGTGCCAGCAGCCAATCAGGACAGGGGACGACCAAAAACATTCAGTACTTC
>NA|TRBJ2-1|few|TRBV19
CASRQESSYNEQFF
TGTGCCAGTAGACAGGAGAGCTCCTACAATGAGCAGTTCTTC
>NA|TRBJ2-2|NA|TRBV11-2
CASSLDRRATGELFF
TGTGCCAGCAGCTTAGATCGCAGGGCCACCGGGGAGCTGTTTTTT
>TRBD2|TRBJ2-1|NA|TRBV23-1
CASSGGFRTSGAGGNEQFF
TGCGCCAGCAGTGGGGGGTTCAGGACTAGCGGGGCCGGGGGCAATGAGCAGTTCTTC
>TRBD1|TRBJ2-1|NA|TRBV6-1
CASSRDRGLASYNEQFF
TGTGCCAGCAGCCGGGACAGGGGGTTAGCGTCCTACAATGAGCAGTTCTTC